These 23 T cell receptor beta chains came from one sample sequenced in a study of T cells expressing NK-cell markers. TCRdb processed the 5' RACE reads again and assigns one entry to each CDR3 protein, with no DNA. The table lists 440,000 or so distinct CDR3 sequences. Input material: blood T cells: a sorted CD56 or NKG2C T cell subset, CD4+ or CD8+ T cells, or bulk PBMC T cells (not recorded which). These receptors all come from a woman between 18 and 75 years old in good health.

The rearrangement links TRBV14 to TRBJ2-5; the D gene TCRdb calls, TRBD1, cannot be checked with no DNA. CDR1 and CDR2 from the germline V gene are SGHDN and FVKESK. The length of the CDR3 is 15 residues. The CDR3 region is CASTRTGSGQETQYF.

The chain employs TRBV14 and TRBJ2-3; TCRdb picks TRBD1, but there is no DNA to check that call. This CDR3 is built from 20 residues. Germline CDR1 reads SGHDN; CDR2 reads FVKESK. The CDR3 sequence: CASSLYDRDRAYVGTDTQYF.

The chain carries TRBV12-3 or TRBV12-4 and TRBJ2-5; TCRdb proposes TRBD2, but this gene call is untestable without DNA. The CDR3 has 13 amino acids. The CDR3: CASSFGREETQYF.

This chain uses TRBV9 with TRBJ2-3; the TRBD2 assignment by TCRdb is unverifiable without DNA. The germline V gene has CDR1 SGDLS and CDR2 YYNGEE. The CDR3 runs 15 residues. The CDR3 reads CASSVDSGGGDTQYF.

The chain is built from TRBV6-2 or TRBV6-3 and TRBJ2-5; TCRdb proposes TRBD1, but this gene call is untestable without DNA. There are 14 residues in the CDR3. Germline CDR1 is MNHEY and CDR2 is SVGEGT. The CDR3 is CASSSYGAGETQYF.

The V call is TRBV7-2, the J call TRBJ2-1; TCRdb gives TRBD2 as the D gene, but with no DNA this cannot be confirmed. The CDR3 loop spans 15 amino acids. Germline loops: CDR1 SGHTA, CDR2 FQGNSA. CDR3 loop: CASRILAGVANEQFF.

V usage is TRBV3-1 and J usage is TRBJ2-1; TCRdb picks TRBD2, but there is no DNA to check that call. CDR3 length: 17 amino acids. Germline assignment: CDR1 LGHDT and CDR2 YNNKEL (reference sequence). The CDR3 region is CASSQNPGTSGKNEQFF.

This chain links TRBV5-1 with TRBJ2-6. The CDR3 is 18 residues long. CDR1 and CDR2 from the germline V gene are SGHRS and YFSETQ. This chain's CDR3 is CASSLGVGPSSGANVLTF.

CDR3 loop: CASSQDAGGTDTQYF. The chain couples TRBV4-3 to TRBJ2-3; the D gene TCRdb calls, TRBD1, cannot be checked with no DNA. This CDR3 region has 15 residues. Per germline, CDR1 LGHNA and CDR2 YSLEER.

The rearrangement joins TRBV7-3 to TRBJ2-1; the TRBD2 assignment by TCRdb is unverifiable without DNA. Looked up from germline, CDR1 is SGHTA and CDR2 is FQGTGA. The CDR3 has 15 residues. CDR3 amino acids: CASSLVAGTYNEQFF.

This rearrangement joins TRBV7-2 to TRBJ1-1. CDR1 and CDR2 (germline): SGHTA, FQGNSA. The CDR3 runs 13 residues. This chain's CDR3 is CASSPISGFEAFF.

The chain couples TRBV12-3 or TRBV12-4 to TRBJ2-2; checking the TCRdb D call of TRBD1 is not possible without DNA. The CDR3 covers 15 residues. CDR3 protein: CASSPSDTNTGELFF.

V is TRBV4-3 and J is TRBJ2-3; TCRdb returns TRBD2, unconfirmable since there is no DNA. The CDR3 runs 16 residues. CDR1 is LGHNA, CDR2 YSLEER, per germline. CDR3: CASSQQDSLDTDTQYF.

The V gene is TRBV27, the J gene TRBJ1-6; the D call from TCRdb, TRBD1, cannot be confirmed without DNA. CDR3 length equals 15 residues. Germline V gene sequence: CDR1 MNHEY, CDR2 SMNVEV (reference sequence). The chain's CDR3 is CASSLSTGGGSPLHF.

V usage is TRBV20-1 and J usage is TRBJ1-1; without DNA, the TCRdb call of TRBD1 cannot be checked. Per germline, CDR1 DFQATT and CDR2 SNEGSKA (reference sequence). This CDR3 spans 14 amino acids. CDR3 in amino acids: CSIEWDRAGTEAFF.

The chain links TRBV6-5 to TRBJ1-5. Germline loops: CDR1 MNHEY, CDR2 SVGAGI. The CDR3 totals 15 residues. CDR3 residues: CASSYSGGGHQPQHF.

V is TRBV30 and J is TRBJ1-5. This CDR3 is built from 13 residues. Per the germline V gene, CDR1 is GTSNPN and CDR2 is SVGIG (reference sequence). CDR3 residues: CASGREGNQPQHF.

The chain uses TRBV12-3 or TRBV12-4 and TRBJ1-6; without DNA, the TCRdb call of TRBD1 cannot be checked. The CDR3 has 18 residues. CDR3 in amino acids: CASSSQGARGVLNSALHF.

This chain uses TRBV3-1 with TRBJ2-2; TCRdb lists TRBD1, though no DNA is available to test this call. Germline CDR1 LGHDT, CDR2 YNNKEL (reference sequence). CDR3 length: 14 amino acids. CDR3 loop: CASSQARSAGAVFF.

The V call is TRBV6-2 or TRBV6-3, the J call TRBJ1-1. The CDR3 is 15 amino acids. CDR1 MNHEY and CDR2 SVGEGT come from the germline V gene. The CDR3: CASSYSLRMNTEAFF.

The genes are TRBV29-1 and TRBJ2-1; TCRdb outputs TRBD2, but without DNA this stays unchecked. The germline gives CDR1 SQVTM, CDR2 ANQGSEA. CDR3 length: 14 residues. The CDR3 spells CSVAGTSSYNEQFF.

The chain joins TRBV9 to TRBJ1-3; the TRBD1 assignment by TCRdb is unverifiable without DNA. The germline gives CDR1 SGDLS, CDR2 YYNGEE. The CDR3 extends over 18 amino acids. This chain's CDR3 is CASSVGVGQPSSGNTIYF.

The chain employs TRBV24-1 and TRBJ2-2. This CDR3 is 13 amino acids long. CDR1 is KGHDR, CDR2 SFDVKD, per germline. The CDR3 spells CATVGSNTGELFF.